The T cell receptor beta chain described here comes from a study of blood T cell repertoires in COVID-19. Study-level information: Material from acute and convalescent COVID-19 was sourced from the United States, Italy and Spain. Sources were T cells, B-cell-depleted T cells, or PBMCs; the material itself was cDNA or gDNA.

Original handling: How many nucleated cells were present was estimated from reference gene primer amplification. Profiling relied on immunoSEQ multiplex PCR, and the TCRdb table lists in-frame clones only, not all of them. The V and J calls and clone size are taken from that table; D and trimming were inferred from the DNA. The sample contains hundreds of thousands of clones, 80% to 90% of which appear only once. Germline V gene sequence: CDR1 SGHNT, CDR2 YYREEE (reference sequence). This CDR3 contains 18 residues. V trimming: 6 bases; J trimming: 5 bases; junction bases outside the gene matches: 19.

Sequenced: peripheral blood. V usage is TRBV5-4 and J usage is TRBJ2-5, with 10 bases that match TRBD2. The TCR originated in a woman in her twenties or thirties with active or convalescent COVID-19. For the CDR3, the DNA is TGTGCCAGCACCCTGATAAAAGGATCGGCTAGCGGGAGCGAGACCCAGTACTTC. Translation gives CASTLIKGSASGSETQYF.